This T cell receptor (beta chain) was captured by sequencing in a study of cytomegalovirus exposure and HLA in healthy donors. CDR1 is SGHNT and CDR2 is YYREEE in the germline V gene (reference sequence). The V end lost 0 bases, the J end lost 0 bases, and 16 bases lay between the germline ends. The CDR3 contains 18 residues. It was with 60 Vbeta and 13 Jbeta primers that the PCR ran. This table comes from immunoSEQ multiplex PCR, and its TCRdb copy is limited to in-frame clones, with some not included. Here the sample spans over 90,000 clones, around 81% being singletons. Findings of the study overall: Productive status was seen about 87% or about 30% of the time for most TCR beta V segments in an earlier analysis. The study reported that TCR beta sequences accurately predicted HLA-A and HLA-B alleles in most subjects. Later, an analysis showed that TCR beta chains associated with HLA were more clonally expanded than others that were equally common. Presence/absence analyses rested on an assumption that sequencing depth was roughly uniform across donors.

This clone is a singleton in its sample. Its antigen is undetermined. Material: PBMCs. This clonotype was obtained from a man aged 35 to 55 in good health and CMV-seropositive. The J gene is TRBJ1-3, the V gene TRBV5-4; possible D gene TRBD1, 5 bases. The CDR3 region has the DNA TGTGCCAGCAGCTTGGGGATGGGGGGTAGAAACTCTGGAAACACCATATATTTT. Amino acids: CASSLGMGGRNSGNTIYF.